What follows are 27 T cell receptor beta chains derived from one specimen sequenced in a study of brain T cells in children with intractable seizures. The method was immunoSEQ multiplex PCR; TCRdb's version includes in-frame clones alone and lacks a portion of them. The table lists under 150,000 clones, around 94% of them singletons. Sequencing was performed on peripheral blood, taken at surgery. The receptors shown here come from a boy in the first two years of life with hemimegalencephaly and intractable seizures.

J is TRBJ2-2 and V is TRBV24-1, with D uncertain. With 0 bases removed from V and 7 bases from J, the gap between germline ends came to 8 bases. The CDR3 is 14 amino acids. Looked up from germline, CDR1 is KGHDR and CDR2 is SFDVKD. CDR3 sequence (DNA): TGTGCCACCAGTGATTTGCGCGTGGGCGGGGAGCTGTTTTTT. Residues: CATSDLRVGGELFF.

The chain uses TRBV6-5 and TRBJ2-5, with TRBD1 matching 10 bases. CDR1 and CDR2 from the germline V gene are MNHEY and SVGAGI. The CDR3 sequence is 15 residues long. V trimming: 6 bases; J trimming: 5 bases; junction bases outside the gene matches: 9. The chain's CDR3 is CASRKTGGGRETQYF. CDR3 nucleotides: TGTGCCAGCAGAAAGACAGGGGGCGGAAGGGAGACCCAGTACTTC.

The rearrangement links TRBV29-1 to TRBJ2-3; D unresolved. Germline-derived CDR1 and CDR2 are SQVTM and ANQGSEA. This CDR3 is built from 13 residues. V was shortened by 7 bases and J by 2 bases, with 13 bases between the two germline ends. CDR3 residues: CSAPPDLTDTQYF. Here the CDR3 DNA reads TGCAGCGCTCCCCCGGACCTCACAGATACGCAGTATTTT.

The chain recombines TRBV19 with TRBJ1-5; D unclear. This CDR3 is built from 13 residues. Per the germline V gene, CDR1 is LNHDA and CDR2 is SQIVND (reference sequence). V lost 7 bases and J 3 bases, leaving 10 bases between the germline ends. The chain's CDR3 is CASKNGNNQPQHF. Here the CDR3 DNA reads TGTGCCAGTAAAAACGGGAACAATCAGCCCCAGCATTTT.

The chain uses TRBV5-1 and TRBJ2-2; tentative D call: TRBD1 (5 bases). This CDR3 has 13 amino acids. Germline CDR1 is SGHRS and CDR2 is YFSETQ. The germline V and J ends were trimmed by 4 bases and 7 bases, with 11 bases remaining between them. The chain's CDR3 is CASSLGASGELFF. As DNA, the CDR3 is TGCGCCAGCAGCCTTGGGGCGAGCGGGGAGCTGTTTTTT.

The V call is TRBV5-5, the J call TRBJ2-1; D gene unclear. Per the germline V gene, CDR1 is SGHKS and CDR2 is YYEKEE (reference sequence). This CDR3 spans 15 amino acids. V lost 2 bases to trimming and J lost 0 bases, with 9 bases between them. The CDR3 DNA is TGTGCCAGCAGCTTCGAAGGGATCTCCTACAATGAGCAGTTCTTC. It translates to CASSFEGISYNEQFF.

The chain couples TRBV5-6 to TRBJ2-7, with 8 bases matching TRBD2. Per germline, CDR1 SGHDT and CDR2 YYEEEE. Losses at the gene ends were 5 bases for V and 5 bases for J; bases not matched to a gene: 12. The CDR3 totals 15 residues. Written as DNA, the CDR3 is TGTGCCAGCAGGATCGGGACTAGACGGGGCCACGAGCAGTACTTC. Translation: CASRIGTRRGHEQYF. Drawing the rest from reference TRBV5-6 and TRBJ2-7, the complete variable domain is DAGVTQSPTHLIKTRGQQVTLRCSPKSGHDTVSWYQQALGQGPQFIFQYYEEEERQRGNFPDRFSGHQFPNYSSELNVNALLLGDSALYLCASRIGTRRGHEQYFGPGTRLTVT.

The J gene is TRBJ1-5, the V gene TRBV28; 8 positions agree with TRBD1. CDR3 length: 17 residues. Germline lookup yields CDR1 MDHEN and CDR2 SYDVKM. The V segment lost 6 bases and the J segment 2 bases; nucleotides outside the gene matches: 12. CDR3 DNA: TGTGCCAGCAGGGTGGGGACAGGCCGGAGGGGCAATCAGCCCCAGCATTTT. The encoded protein is CASRVGTGRRGNQPQHF.

The chain is built from TRBV6-4 and TRBJ1-1, with TRBD1 matching over 8 bases. CDR3 length: 13 residues. After removal of 6 bases from V and 8 bases from J, the junction contained 8 bases not matched to a gene. Germline V lookup: CDR1 MRHNA, CDR2 SNTAGT. The CDR3 sequence: CASRPAGGAEAFF. The CDR3 DNA reads as TGTGCCAGCAGGCCCGCAGGGGGCGCAGAAGCTTTCTTT.

This chain joins TRBV7-9 and TRBJ1-5, with TRBD1 matching 9 bases. The CDR3 contains 15 residues. The V and J ends lost 0 bases and 6 bases, in that order; junction bases with no gene match: 3. Germline-derived CDR1 and CDR2 are SEHNR and FQNEAQ (reference sequence). Here the CDR3 reads CASSLAGTGRQPQHF. The CDR3 DNA follows: TGTGCCAGCAGCTTAGCAGGGACAGGGCGTCAGCCCCAGCATTTT.

This chain joins TRBV6-5 and TRBJ1-6; D unresolved. This CDR3 spans 14 amino acids. V was shortened by 6 bases and J by 5 bases, with 11 bases between the two germline ends. Germline V gene data show CDR1 as MNHEY and CDR2 as SVGAGI. The CDR3 DNA sequence: TGTGCCAGCAGCAGAAAGTTTAATAATTCACCCCTCCACTTT. This encodes CASSRKFNNSPLHF.

This clone was seen more than once but under ten times. The V and J genes are TRBV6-5 and TRBJ1-1, with 8 bases fitting TRBD1. The CDR3 is made up of 13 amino acids. Germline V CDR1 and CDR2: MNHEY, SVGAGI. V lost 2 bases to trimming and J lost 7 bases; unmatched junction nucleotides: 3. The CDR3 DNA is TGTGCCAGCAGTTACGGGACAGGAATTGAAGCTTTCTTT. Residues: CASSYGTGIEAFF.

Here the CDR3 DNA reads TGTGCCAGCAGTTCTCTCCGGGAGTGGTCCTACAATGAGCAGTTCTTC. It specifies CASSSLREWSYNEQFF. The rearrangement links TRBV27 to TRBJ2-1, with a possible D match to TRBD2 (6 bases). Trimming cost V 4 bases and J 1 base, with 14 bases left between them. Germline assignment: CDR1 MNHEY and CDR2 SMNVEV (reference sequence). This CDR3 has 16 residues.

The chain links TRBV10-3 to TRBJ1-1; D not resolved. Trimming shortened V by 10 bases and J by 5 bases, and 11 bases separated the two germline ends. The CDR3 is 11 amino acids. The germline CDR1 and CDR2 sequences are ENHRY and SYGVKD. The CDR3 region is CASGQGTEAFF. The DNA for the CDR3 is TGTGCCAGCGGGCAAGGGACTGAAGCTTTCTTT.

The chain uses TRBV3-1 (or the pseudogene TRBV3-2) and TRBJ2-2, with 7 nucleotides matching TRBD2. Trimming at V came to 0 bases and at J to 1 base, leaving 8 bases not matched to a gene. Germline assignment: CDR1 LGHDT and CDR2 YNNKEL (reference sequence). This CDR3 comprises 18 residues. The CDR3 DNA follows: TGTGCCAGCAGCCAAGATCTAGGCGGGGGAATGAACACCGGGGAGCTGTTTTTT. The encoded protein is CASSQDLGGGMNTGELFF.

J is TRBJ1-2 and V is TRBV18; the match to TRBD1 covers 8 bases. Germline loops: CDR1 KGHSH, CDR2 LQKENI. The trim removed 6 bases at V and 4 bases at J, leaving 4 bases unmatched. The CDR3 sequence is 13 residues long. This CDR3 is CASSPDRAYGYTF. CDR3 nucleotide sequence: TGTGCCAGCTCCCCGGACAGGGCCTATGGCTACACCTTC.

The rearrangement joins TRBV5-1 to TRBJ1-3; D unclear. V was trimmed by 0 bases and J by 0 bases, leaving 10 bases between them. CDR3 length equals 16 residues. Germline CDR1 reads SGHRS; CDR2 reads YFSETQ. The DNA for the CDR3 is TGCGCCAGCAGCTTGGAAGGCAGACGCTCTGGAAACACCATATATTTT. It translates to CASSLEGRRSGNTIYF.

The chain uses TRBV6-5 and TRBJ1-4; weak D call: TRBD1 (5 bases). The CDR3 contains 15 residues. Per the germline V gene, CDR1 is MNHEY and CDR2 is SVGAGI. Trimming stripped 6 bases from V and 9 bases from J, with 20 bases between. CDR3 bases: TGTGCCAGCAGCCGAAACCGGGACCGTAGTCAAAAACTGTTTTTT. Translation gives CASSRNRDRSQKLFF.

The rearrangement uses TRBV28 and TRBJ2-2, with 8 bases identical to TRBD2. The CDR3 length is 15 residues. Germline V gene lookup returns CDR1 MDHEN and CDR2 SYDVKM. Losses at the gene ends were 7 bases for V and 1 base for J; bases not matched to a gene: 5. DNA for the CDR3: TGTGCCAGCATCCCCGGGGGGGGGAACACCGGGGAGCTGTTTTTT. Translated, it gives CASIPGGGNTGELFF.

The sample holds one count of this clone. The V and J genes are TRBV28 and TRBJ2-1; D gene ambiguous. The CDR3 has 14 residues. The ends were cut back, 1 base at V and 4 bases at J, with 8 bases in the middle. Germline V gives CDR1 MDHEN, CDR2 SYDVKM. Here the CDR3 reads CASSLFPKYNEQFF. DNA of the CDR3: TGTGCCAGCAGTTTATTCCCTAAGTACAATGAGCAGTTCTTC.

The chain has TRBV19 and TRBJ2-5; TRBD2 might be the D (5 bases). Trimming shortened V by 4 bases and J by 7 bases, and 10 bases separated the two germline ends. The CDR3 is 12 amino acids. The V gene's germline CDR1 is LNHDA and CDR2 SQIVND (reference sequence). The CDR3 loop is CASSTSGGTQYF. The CDR3 DNA reads as TGTGCCAGTAGTACCTCCGGAGGGACCCAGTACTTC.

V and J are TRBV19 and TRBJ2-5; the D is unclear. V was trimmed by 5 bases and J by 5 bases, leaving 12 bases between them. The CDR3 is 13 residues long. Germline loops: CDR1 LNHDA, CDR2 SQIVND (reference sequence). CDR3 residues: CASSRGPAETQYF. For the CDR3, the DNA is TGTGCCAGTAGTCGAGGCCCCGCGGAGACCCAGTACTTC.

The chain is built from TRBV4-1 and TRBJ1-2; D remains unclear. V lost 5 bases, J lost 2 bases, and 9 bases lay in between. Germline CDR1 MGHRA, CDR2 YSYEKL. The CDR3 loop spans 13 amino acids. CDR3 bases: TGCGCCAGCAGCGAAACAGCCAACTATGGCTACACCTTC. Amino acid sequence: CASSETANYGYTF.

V gene TRBV2 combines with J gene TRBJ1-2; 9 nucleotides agree with TRBD1. V lost 4 bases and J lost 5; bases outside the gene matches: 8. Germline CDR1 SNHLY, CDR2 FYNNEI. The CDR3 has 15 residues. The CDR3 is CASSAGTGRLYGYTF. CDR3 sequence (DNA): TGTGCCAGCAGTGCCGGGACAGGGAGATTGTATGGCTACACCTTC.

The chain has TRBV11-2 and TRBJ2-1; D possibly corresponds to TRBD2 (5 bases). Germline V gene data show CDR1 as SGHAT and CDR2 as FQNNGV. V dropped 1 base and J dropped 1 base, with 14 bases sitting between them. The CDR3 extends over 17 amino acids. The CDR3 nucleotides are TGTGCCAGCAGCTTAGCCAGCGGAACCCCTTCCTACAATGAGCAGTTCTTC. Protein product: CASSLASGTPSYNEQFF.

This chain joins TRBV24-1 and TRBJ2-1; tentatively, D is TRBD2 (6 bases). This CDR3 spans 14 amino acids. The germline V and J ends were trimmed by 4 bases and 4 bases, with 10 bases remaining between them. Germline loops: CDR1 KGHDR, CDR2 SFDVKD. The chain's CDR3 is CATSEGGPYNEQFF. The CDR3 bases are TGTGCCACCAGTGAGGGAGGACCGTACAATGAGCAGTTCTTC.

As DNA, the CDR3 is TGCGCCAGCAGCCACAGGGGTAGCTACAATGAGCAGTTCTTC. This encodes CASSHRGSYNEQFF. The gene calls are TRBV4-1 and TRBJ2-1; D possibly corresponds to TRBD1 (6 bases). Trimming stripped 3 bases from V and 3 bases from J, with 9 bases between. Germline CDR1 reads MGHRA; CDR2 reads YSYEKL. This CDR3 region has 14 residues.